This T cell receptor beta chain was captured in a study of T cell repertoires in cytomegalovirus infection. Looking at the study overall: HLA-B-restricted CMV epitopes that are well studied were used alongside recently identified HLA-C-restricted ones. Public TCR beta signature analysis indicated the presence of both CMV infection and matching HLA type. Notes on the study in general: HLA-C-restricted TCR beta clonotypes specific for CMV led the ex vivo response. There were carriers of CMV plus the relevant HLA, and cumulative public TCR beta family frequency identified them.

TCRdb reanalysed the reads using MiXCR and keeps one entry per CDR3 protein. This table has some 940,000 distinct CDR3 sequences, around 32% appearing once. On this clonotype: Its antigen is not identified.

The receptor's source is a human donor in good health (CMV status not recorded). Some clones in this sample may be carry-over from other donors' samples. Here the sequenced sample was cultured CD8+ T cells from PBMCs, taken from culture after CMV antigen stimulation.

CDR3 nucleotides: TGTGCCAGCAGTTTTTGGGACAGAAGACCCGATGGCTACACCTTC. Its translation: CASSFWDRRPDGYTF. The chain is built from TRBV13 and TRBJ1-2; 7 positions match TRBD1. The CDR3 sequence is 15 residues long. The V gene's germline CDR1 is PRHDT and CDR2 FYEKMQ (reference sequence). Germline trimming cut 6 bases from V and 6 bases from J; bases unmatched to any gene: 13.